This T cell receptor (beta chain) was sequenced in a study of cytomegalovirus exposure and HLA in healthy donors. Study outcomes and limitations: Other equally common chains were less clonally expanded than HLA-associated TCR beta chains, a later analysis showed.

Comment on this clone: Its matching antigen is unknown.

V was shortened by 6 bases and J by 4 bases, with 10 bases between the two germline ends. Germline CDR1 and CDR2: MNHEY and SMNVEV (reference sequence). The CDR3 is made up of 13 amino acids. With 60 Vbeta and 13 Jbeta primers, the PCR was carried out. How the authors handled the data: A follow-up analysis tallied about 88 million unique TCR beta chains, about 10 million shared. Sequencing was performed with immunoSEQ multiplex PCR; in TCRdb, only in-frame clones are kept and a portion is missing. V and J calls and clone size are those listed in that table; D and trimming were worked out from the DNA. The sample lists about 200,000 clones, 75% to 90% occurring once.

Sequencing input: PBMCs. This chain links TRBV27 with TRBJ1-3, with D uncertain. The receptor comes from a woman younger than 45 in good health and CMV-seronegative. The DNA of the CDR3 is TGTGCCAGCAGCATACAACAGGGAAACACCATATATTTT. This translates into CASSIQQGNTIYF.